This T cell receptor (beta chain) was captured in a study of T cells after yellow fever vaccination. Germline V gene sequence: CDR1 ENHRY, CDR2 SYGVKD. CDR3 size: 13 residues. Trimming removed 4 bases from V and 5 bases from J, with 11 bases in between. TCRdb independently ran MiXCR on the 5' RACE reads; one entry per CDR3 protein. The sample shows some 80,000 distinct CDR3 sequences, about an eighth of them seen only once. The chain employs TRBV10-3 and TRBJ2-5; perhaps TRBD2 as D (5 bases). The sequenced sample was CD8+ T cells not binding an NS4B(214-222) dextramer, sorted from PBMCs, obtained about 20 days after the first yellow fever vaccination. The TCR originated in a young man who received the YFV17D yellow fever vaccine. The CDR3 sequence: CAISGGVRETQYF. In DNA, the CDR3 is TGTGCCATCAGTGGGGGAGTAAGGGAGACCCAGTACTTC.